Sequencing of this TCR beta chain was carried out in a study of blood T cell repertoires in COVID-19. Background on the study: The analysed material was cDNA or gDNA that came from T cells, B-cell-depleted T cells, or PBMCs.

Only in-frame clones appear in the TCRdb table, and some are missing; sequencing was by immunoSEQ multiplex PCR. In the table there are more than 90,000 clones, more than 80% of which are singletons. This clone appeared a few times. The V segment lost 8 bases and the J segment 2 bases; nucleotides outside the gene matches: 6. The CDR3 length is 15 residues. Germline CDR1 is ENHRY and CDR2 is SYGVKD. Material: peripheral blood. The clonotype comes from a human donor in a cohort sampled during active COVID-19. The rearrangement joins TRBV10-3 to TRBJ2-3; 11 bases are shared with TRBD2. The CDR3 region is CAIGGLAGTTDTQYF. The CDR3 region has the DNA TGTGCCATCGGAGGACTAGCGGGCACCACAGATACGCAGTATTTT.